Presented here are 15 T cell receptor beta chains from one specimen sequenced in a study of cytomegalovirus exposure and HLA in healthy donors. Produced via immunoSEQ multiplex PCR; TCRdb's table is partial and in-frame only. Among about 130,000 clones listed, approximately 91% were seen once. Sequenced material: PBMCs. Every receptor here comes from a woman younger than 35 in good health and CMV-seronegative.

In the case of this clone: The conserved closing phenylalanine or tryptophan is absent in this CDR3, likely reflecting a read error. No DNA is shown, since the ends of the CDR3 on it are uncertain; the CDR3 is the one TCRdb lists. This chain uses TRBV2 with TRBJ2-7; the tabulated D call, TRBD1, remains unverified against the DNA. The CDR3 has 11 residues if both end residues are counted. Germline loops: CDR1 SNHLY, CDR2 FYNNEI. CDR3 residues: CASSFRDRVFL.

The V call is TRBV30, the J call TRBJ2-2; the D gene is possibly TRBD2 (6 bases). CDR1 GTSNPN and CDR2 SVGIG come from the germline V gene (reference sequence). The CDR3 runs 14 residues. Trimming left V 4 bases short and J 4 bases short, with 13 bases between. The CDR3 reads CAWNSGPPTGELFF. CDR3 DNA sequence: TGTGCCTGGAATAGCGGTCCTCCCACCGGGGAGCTGTTTTTT.

The V and J genes are TRBV7-3 and TRBJ2-5; possibly TRBD2 for D (6 bases). Trimming removed 6 bases from V and 4 bases from J, with 12 bases in between. Germline V gene data show CDR1 as SGHTA and CDR2 as FQGTGA. CDR3 length: 13 amino acids. In DNA form, the CDR3 reads TGTGCCAGCAGTTCCGGAGGGAGAGAGACCCAGTACTTC. It encodes CASSSGGRETQYF. The complete variable domain, with remaining parts taken from reference TRBV7-3 and TRBJ2-5, reads GAGVSQTPSNKVTEKGKYVELRCDPISGHTALYWYRQSLGQGPEFLIYFQGTGAADDSGLPNDRFFAVRPEGSVSTLKIQRTERGDSAVYLCASSSGGRETQYFGPGTRLLVL.

The gene calls are TRBV4-1 and TRBJ2-2; D remains unclear. The CDR3 has 14 residues. The V gene's germline CDR1 is MGHRA and CDR2 YSYEKL. V was pared by 1 base and J by 5 bases, with 8 bases between. Here the CDR3 DNA reads TGCGCCAGCAGCCAAGCGCCGCGGACCGGGGAGCTGTTTTTT. Protein product: CASSQAPRTGELFF.

The chain uses TRBV12-5 and TRBJ2-3; D may be TRBD2 (5 bases). V gave up 0 bases and J gave up 4 bases, with 14 bases separating them. Germline V gene data show CDR1 as LGHNT and CDR2 as FRNRAP. The CDR3 has 16 amino acids. The CDR3 is CASGLVVTGSADTQYF. DNA of the CDR3: TGTGCTAGTGGTTTGGTTGTTACGGGATCCGCAGATACGCAGTATTTT. The entire variable domain, with the rest obtained from reference TRBV12-5 and TRBJ2-3, is as follows: DARVTQTPRHKVTEMGQEVTMRCQPILGHNTVFWYRQTMMQGLELLAYFRNRAPLDDSGMPKDRFSAEMPDATLATLKIQPSEPRDSAVYFCASGLVVTGSADTQYFGPGTRLTVL.

The chain links TRBV7-2 to TRBJ2-1; 13 bases agree with TRBD2. Trimming took 6 bases from V and 4 from J; bases not matched to a gene: 3. Germline V gene sequence: CDR1 SGHTA, CDR2 FQGNSA. This CDR3 contains 15 residues. CDR3 sequence: CASRTSGRLYNEQFF. The CDR3 bases are TGTGCCAGCAGGACTAGCGGGAGGTTGTACAATGAGCAGTTCTTC.

This chain connects TRBV7-2 to TRBJ1-5, with 9 bases fitting TRBD1. J lost 5 bases, V lost 8 bases, and 4 bases had no gene match. CDR1 is SGHTA, CDR2 FQGNSA, per germline. The CDR3 has 13 residues. The CDR3 DNA is TGTGCCAGCGGACAGGGGTTGGATCAGCCCCAGCATTTT. It specifies CASGQGLDQPQHF.

DNA for the CDR3: TGTGCCAGCAGTCTAGCGGGAGGCGGGACAGATACGCAGTATTTT. The encoded protein is CASSLAGGGTDTQYF. V is TRBV6-4 and J is TRBJ2-3; 11 nucleotides line up with TRBD2. CDR3 size: 15 residues. V gave up 5 bases and J gave up 3 bases; unmatched junction bases: 4. CDR1 and CDR2 from the germline V gene are MRHNA and SNTAGT.

The V and J genes are TRBV28 and TRBJ1-5; D gene uncertain. Trimming took 4 bases from V and 2 from J, leaving 12 bases between them. The CDR3 consists of 15 residues. The germline V gene has CDR1 MDHEN and CDR2 SYDVKM. The chain's CDR3 is CASSSTGWGNQPQHF. Written as DNA, the CDR3 is TGTGCCAGCAGTTCCACGGGATGGGGCAATCAGCCCCAGCATTTT. Combining the CDR3 with reference TRBV28 and TRBJ1-5 gives the whole variable domain DVKVTQSSRYLVKRTGEKVFLECVQDMDHENMFWYRQDPGLGLRLIYFSYDVKMKEKGDIPEGYSVSREKKERFSLILESASTNQTSMYLCASSSTGWGNQPQHFGDGTRLSIL.

This clone has only one observation. The chain carries TRBV28 and TRBJ1-5, with D tentatively TRBD1 (6 bases). The CDR3 covers 15 residues. Trimming stripped 3 bases from V and 0 bases from J, with 9 bases between. CDR1 MDHEN and CDR2 SYDVKM come from the germline V gene. The CDR3 nucleotides read TGTGCCAGCAGTTTGCCAGGGGATAGCAATCAGCCCCAGCATTTT. Protein product: CASSLPGDSNQPQHF.

This clone was counted a few times. This chain connects TRBV7-6 to TRBJ1-4; D is undetermined. Germline assignment: CDR1 SGHVS and CDR2 FNYEAQ. CDR3 size: 14 residues. V was trimmed by 4 bases and J by 7 bases, leaving 13 bases between them. CDR3 region: CASSSYGGIEKLFF. The DNA of the CDR3 is TGTGCCAGCAGCTCATATGGAGGGATTGAAAAACTGTTTTTT. The variable domain in full, completed from reference TRBV7-6 and TRBJ1-4, reads GAGVSQSPRYKVTKRGQDVALRCDPISGHVSLYWYRQALGQGPEFLTYFNYEAQQDKSGLPNDRFSAERPEGSISTLTIQRTEQRDSAMYRCASSSYGGIEKLFFGSGTQLSVL.

This chain uses TRBV15 with TRBJ1-2, with 11 nucleotides matching TRBD1. The CDR3 is made up of 16 amino acids. Germline assignment: CDR1 LNHNV and CDR2 YYDKDF (reference sequence). The ends lost 1 base at V and 3 bases at J; junction bases unmatched: 4. The CDR3, as DNA: TGTGCCACCAGCAGAGTAGGACAGGGGGCTTACTATGGCTACACCTTC. Its translation: CATSRVGQGAYYGYTF.

V and J are TRBV5-6 and TRBJ2-5, with 8 bases fitting TRBD2. V was clipped by 0 bases and J by 5 bases; unmatched bases: 9. The CDR3 runs to 16 residues. The V gene's germline CDR1 is SGHDT and CDR2 YYEEEE. The CDR3: CASSLARGAGGETQYF. Here the CDR3 DNA reads TGTGCCAGCAGCTTGGCGCGGGGGGCTGGTGGGGAGACCCAGTACTTC.

The rearrangement joins TRBV5-5 to TRBJ2-3; 7 bases map to TRBD2. Germline V gene lookup returns CDR1 SGHKS and CDR2 YYEKEE (reference sequence). The CDR3 consists of 15 residues. Trimming at V came to 4 bases and at J to 4 bases, leaving 9 bases not matched to a gene. The CDR3 protein is CASSETSHRADTQYF. The CDR3 region has the DNA TGTGCCAGCAGCGAGACTAGCCATCGGGCAGATACGCAGTATTTT.

V is TRBV6-1 and J is TRBJ1-1; 7 nucleotides match TRBD1. Germline lookup yields CDR1 MNHNS and CDR2 SASEGT. Trimming took 3 bases from V and 2 from J; bases not matched to a gene: 6. CDR3 length equals 15 residues. This CDR3 reads CASSENRGSNTEAFF. The CDR3 DNA follows: TGTGCCAGCAGTGAGAACAGGGGATCTAACACTGAAGCTTTCTTT.